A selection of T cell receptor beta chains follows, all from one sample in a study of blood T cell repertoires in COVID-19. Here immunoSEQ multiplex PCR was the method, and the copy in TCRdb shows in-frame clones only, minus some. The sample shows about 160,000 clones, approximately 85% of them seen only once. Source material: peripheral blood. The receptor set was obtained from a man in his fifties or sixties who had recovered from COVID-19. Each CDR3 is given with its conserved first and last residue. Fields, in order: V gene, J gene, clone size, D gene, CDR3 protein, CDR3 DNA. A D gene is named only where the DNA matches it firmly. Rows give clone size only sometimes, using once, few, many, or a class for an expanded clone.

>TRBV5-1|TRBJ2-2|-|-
CASSKMGPVGGELFF
TGCGCCAGCAGTAAAATGGGGCCCGTAGGCGGGGAGCTGTTTTTT
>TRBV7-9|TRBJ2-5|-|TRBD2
CASSPPGLAGAETQYF
TGTGCCAGCAGCCCACCGGGACTAGCGGGGGCGGAGACCCAGTACTTC
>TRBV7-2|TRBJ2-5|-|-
CASRPGGRQETQYF
TGTGCCAGCAGACCCGGGGGGCGCCAAGAGACCCAGTACTTC
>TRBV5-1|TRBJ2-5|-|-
CASSLGQDQETQYF
TGCGCCAGCAGCTTGGGACAGGACCAAGAGACCCAGTACTTC
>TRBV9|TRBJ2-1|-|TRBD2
CASSALAGGLSNEQFF
TGTGCCAGCAGCGCCCTAGCGGGGGGGCTGAGCAATGAGCAGTTCTTC
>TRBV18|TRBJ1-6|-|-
CASSPGGNNSPLHF
TGTGCCAGCTCACCGGGAGGGAATAATTCACCCCTCCACTTT
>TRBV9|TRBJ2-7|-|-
CASSPRGSVSYEQYF
TGTGCCAGCAGCCCTCGGGGGAGCGTCTCCTACGAGCAGTACTTC
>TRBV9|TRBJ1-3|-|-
CASRRGEEALRNTIYF
TGTGCCAGCAGGCGGGGGGAAGAGGCGCTAAGAAACACCATATATTTT
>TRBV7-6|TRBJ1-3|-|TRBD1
CASSSTTGLAGNTIYF
TGTGCCAGCAGCTCCACGACAGGGCTCGCTGGAAACACCATATATTTT
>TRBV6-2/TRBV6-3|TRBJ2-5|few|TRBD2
CASSPQRGFQETQYF
TGTGCCAGCAGCCCCCAGCGGGGGTTCCAAGAGACCCAGTACTTC
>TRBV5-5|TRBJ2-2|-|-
CASSLGLAVNTGELFF
TGTGCCAGCAGCTTGGGGTTAGCGGTCAACACCGGGGAGCTGTTTTTT
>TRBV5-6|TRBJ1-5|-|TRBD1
CASSRTGGGNQPQHF
TGTGCCAGCAGCCGGACAGGGGGCGGCAATCAGCCCCAGCATTTT
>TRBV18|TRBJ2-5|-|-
CASSRYGVTGETQYF
TGTGCCAGCTCACGCTACGGGGTGACGGGAGAGACCCAGTACTTC